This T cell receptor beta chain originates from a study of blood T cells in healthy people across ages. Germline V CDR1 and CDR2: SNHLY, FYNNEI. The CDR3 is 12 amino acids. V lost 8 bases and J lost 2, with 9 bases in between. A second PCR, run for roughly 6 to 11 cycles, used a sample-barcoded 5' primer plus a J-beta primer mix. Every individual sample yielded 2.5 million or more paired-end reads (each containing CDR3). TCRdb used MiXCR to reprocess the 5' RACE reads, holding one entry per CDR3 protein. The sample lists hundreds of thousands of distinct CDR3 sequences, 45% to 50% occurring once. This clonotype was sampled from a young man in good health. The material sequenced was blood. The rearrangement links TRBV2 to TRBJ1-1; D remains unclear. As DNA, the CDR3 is TGTGCCAGCGGAACATCCAACACTGAAGCTTTCTTT. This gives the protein CASGTSNTEAFF.